This T cell receptor beta chain was found in a study of vaccination effects on CD4 cells after COVID-19. Germline V gives CDR1 SNHLY, CDR2 FYNNEI. There are 14 residues in the CDR3. The junction had 7 bases not matched to a gene; V was cut back by 6 bases and J by 3 bases. Data came from immunoSEQ multiplex PCR; TCRdb stores just in-frame clones and leaves some out. The table lists some 69,000 clones, 65% to 75% of them singletons. Ahead of sequencing, the ViraFEST assay grew antigen-specific CD4+ T cells using viral peptide pools. CD4+ T cells were isolated after approximately 10 days of culture. Negative nucleocapsid antibody tests before and after vaccination confirmed no previous SARS-CoV-2 infection. A few million PBMC were placed in each well, which was supplemented with approximately 9.2 IU/ml IL-2 and about 10 ug/ml peptides. IL-2 medium was substituted for half the medium on days 3 and 7. Remarks on this clone: Its antigen is unidentified.

The study, taken as a whole, reports: Infection-derived and vaccine-derived clones contracted markedly late after vaccination.

The source of this sequence is a human donor who received a COVID-19 vaccine. V is TRBV2 and J is TRBJ1-1; 7 bases are a match to TRBD1. Sequenced here: CD4+ T cells from PBMCs cultured with HCoV-NL63 spike peptides, sampled before COVID-19 vaccination. CDR3 sequence reads: CASRRRGLDTEAFF. For the CDR3, the DNA is TGTGCCAGCAGAAGAAGGGGGCTGGACACTGAAGCTTTCTTT.